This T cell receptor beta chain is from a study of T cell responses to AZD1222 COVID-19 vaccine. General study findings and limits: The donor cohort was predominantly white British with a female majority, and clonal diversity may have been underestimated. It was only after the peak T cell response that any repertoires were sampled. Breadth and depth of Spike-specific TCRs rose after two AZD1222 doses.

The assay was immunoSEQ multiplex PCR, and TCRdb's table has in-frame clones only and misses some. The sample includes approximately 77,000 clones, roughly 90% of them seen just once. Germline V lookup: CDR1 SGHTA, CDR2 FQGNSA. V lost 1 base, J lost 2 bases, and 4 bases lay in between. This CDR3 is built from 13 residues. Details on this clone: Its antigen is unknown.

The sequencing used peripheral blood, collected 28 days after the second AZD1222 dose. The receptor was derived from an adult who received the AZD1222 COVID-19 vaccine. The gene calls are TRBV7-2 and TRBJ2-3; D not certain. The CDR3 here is CASSLGSTDTQYF. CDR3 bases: TGTGCCAGCAGCTTAGGCTCCACAGATACGCAGTATTTT.